This T cell receptor (beta chain) was recovered during a study of neurological immune-mediated disorders. Study context: The roughly 34 multiple sclerosis patients comprised roughly 31 relapsing-remitting and 3 secondary progressive cases. Study findings and constraints: The greatest TCR clonal expansion occurred in HTLV-1-associated myelopathy and the least in multiple sclerosis, which fell below healthy controls. The multiple sclerosis repertoire cluster had no clinical or MRI feature associated with it.

5'RACE employing 10-nucleotide random UMIs yielded the cDNA. TCRdb independently ran MiXCR on the 5' RACE reads; one entry per CDR3 protein. The sample shows 65,000 to 75,000 distinct CDR3 sequences, more than 4.5% of them seen only once. Germline V CDR1 and CDR2: SGHRS, YFSETQ. The CDR3 has 12 residues. This clonotype showed up many times. As yet, its antigen is unknown. One end of the junction does not line up with germline, which may come from a read error. The receptor was derived from a human donor with multiple sclerosis. The donor label of this sample is uncertain. The chain recombines TRBV5-1 with TRBJ2-1; D call uncertain. Source material: PBMCs. Here the CDR3 DNA reads TGCGCCAGCAGCTTGGCTAGGGATGATCAGTTCTTC. Translation: CASSLARDDQFF.